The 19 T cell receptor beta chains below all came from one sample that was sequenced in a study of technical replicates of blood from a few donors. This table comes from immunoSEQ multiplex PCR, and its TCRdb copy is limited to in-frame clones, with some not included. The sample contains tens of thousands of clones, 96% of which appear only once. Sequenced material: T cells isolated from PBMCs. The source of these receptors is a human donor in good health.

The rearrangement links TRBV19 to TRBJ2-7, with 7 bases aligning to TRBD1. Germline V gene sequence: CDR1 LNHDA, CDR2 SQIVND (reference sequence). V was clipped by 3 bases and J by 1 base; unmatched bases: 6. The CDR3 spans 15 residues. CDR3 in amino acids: CASSIGQALSYEQYF. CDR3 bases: TGTGCCAGTAGTATCGGACAGGCCTTGTCCTACGAGCAGTACTTC. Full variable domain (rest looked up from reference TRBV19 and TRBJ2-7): DGGITQSPKYLFRKEGQNVTLSCEQNLNHDAMYWYRQDPGQGLRLIYYSQIVNDFQKGDIAEGYSVSREKKESFPLTVTSAQKNPTAFYLCASSIGQALSYEQYFGPGTRLTVT.

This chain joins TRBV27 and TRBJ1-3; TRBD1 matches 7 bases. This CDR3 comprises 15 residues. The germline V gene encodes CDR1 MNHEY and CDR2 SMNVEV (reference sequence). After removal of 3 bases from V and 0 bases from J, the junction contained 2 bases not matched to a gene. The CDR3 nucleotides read TGTGCCAGCAGTTTCACAGGGGACTCTGGAAACACCATATATTTT. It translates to CASSFTGDSGNTIYF.

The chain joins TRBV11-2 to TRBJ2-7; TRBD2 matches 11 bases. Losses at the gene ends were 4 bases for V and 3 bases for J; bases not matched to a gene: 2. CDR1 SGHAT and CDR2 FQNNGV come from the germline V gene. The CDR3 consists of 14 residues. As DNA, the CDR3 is TGTGCCAGCAGCTCCGGGACTAGCGGCTACGAGCAGTACTTC. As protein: CASSSGTSGYEQYF.

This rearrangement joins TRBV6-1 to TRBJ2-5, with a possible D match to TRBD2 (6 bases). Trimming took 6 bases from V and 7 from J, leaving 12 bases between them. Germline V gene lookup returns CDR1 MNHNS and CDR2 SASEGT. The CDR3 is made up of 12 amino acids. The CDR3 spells CASRGGAATQYF. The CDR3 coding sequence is TGTGCCAGCAGGGGAGGCGCTGCGACCCAGTACTTC.

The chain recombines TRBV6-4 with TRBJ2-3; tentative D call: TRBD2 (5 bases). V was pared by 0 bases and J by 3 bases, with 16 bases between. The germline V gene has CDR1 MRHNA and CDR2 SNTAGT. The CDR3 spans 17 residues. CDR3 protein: CASSDSIPGGGTDTQYF. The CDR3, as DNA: TGTGCCAGCAGTGACTCGATTCCGGGCGGAGGTACAGATACGCAGTATTTT.

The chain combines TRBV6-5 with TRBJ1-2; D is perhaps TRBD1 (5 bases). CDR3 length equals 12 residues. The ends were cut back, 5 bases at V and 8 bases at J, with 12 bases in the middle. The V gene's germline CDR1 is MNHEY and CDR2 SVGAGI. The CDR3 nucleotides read TGTGCCAGCAGTCCCGGGGAGGGGGGCTACACCTTC. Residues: CASSPGEGGYTF.

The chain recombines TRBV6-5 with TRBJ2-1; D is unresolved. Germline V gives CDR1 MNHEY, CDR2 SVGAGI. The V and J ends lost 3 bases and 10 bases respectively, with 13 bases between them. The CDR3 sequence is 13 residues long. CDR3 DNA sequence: TGTGCCAGCAGTTATGGCAGTCTGTACGAGCAGTTCTTC. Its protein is CASSYGSLYEQFF.

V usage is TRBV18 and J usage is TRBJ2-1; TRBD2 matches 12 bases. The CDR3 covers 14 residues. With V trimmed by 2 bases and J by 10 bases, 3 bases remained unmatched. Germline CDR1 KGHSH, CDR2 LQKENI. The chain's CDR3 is CASSPGLAGYEQFF. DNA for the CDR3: TGTGCCAGCTCACCAGGACTAGCGGGATACGAGCAGTTCTTC. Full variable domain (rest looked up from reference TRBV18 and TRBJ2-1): NAGVMQNPRHLVRRRGQEARLRCSPMKGHSHVYWYRQLPEEGLKFMVYLQKENIIDESGMPKERFSAEFPKEGPSILRIQQVVRGDSAAYFCASSPGLAGYEQFFGPGTRLTVL.

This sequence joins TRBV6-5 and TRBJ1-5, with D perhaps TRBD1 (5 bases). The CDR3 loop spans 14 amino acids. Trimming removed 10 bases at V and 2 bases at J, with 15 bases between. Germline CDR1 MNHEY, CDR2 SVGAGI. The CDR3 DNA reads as TGTGCCACTTTAGGAGGGGCGGGCAATCAGCCCCAGCATTTT. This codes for CATLGGAGNQPQHF.

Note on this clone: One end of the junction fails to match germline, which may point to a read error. The CDR3 sequence: CASSLDRYNEQFF. CDR3 sequence (DNA): TGTGCTAGCAGCTTAGACCGGTACAATGAGCAGTTCTTC. The J gene is TRBJ2-1, the V gene TRBV7-7, with D uncertain. The CDR3 extends over 13 amino acids. The germline V gene encodes CDR1 SSHAT and CDR2 FNYEAQ (reference sequence).

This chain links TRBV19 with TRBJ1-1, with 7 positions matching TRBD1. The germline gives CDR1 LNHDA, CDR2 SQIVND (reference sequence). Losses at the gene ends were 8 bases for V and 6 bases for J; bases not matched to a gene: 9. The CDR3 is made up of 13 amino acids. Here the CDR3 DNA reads TGTGCCAGTGGCCTACAGGGGAAGGCTGAAGCTTTCTTT. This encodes CASGLQGKAEAFF.

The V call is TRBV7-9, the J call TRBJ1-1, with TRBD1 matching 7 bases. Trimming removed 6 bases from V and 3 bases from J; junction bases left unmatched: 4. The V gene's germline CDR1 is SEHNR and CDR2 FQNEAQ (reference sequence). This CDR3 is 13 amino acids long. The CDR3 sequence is CASSSDRDTEAFF. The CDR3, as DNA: TGTGCCAGCAGTTCCGACAGGGACACTGAAGCTTTCTTT.

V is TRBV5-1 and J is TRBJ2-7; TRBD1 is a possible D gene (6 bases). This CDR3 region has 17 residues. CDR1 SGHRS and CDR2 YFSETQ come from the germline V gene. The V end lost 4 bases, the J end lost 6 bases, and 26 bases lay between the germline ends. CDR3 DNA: TGCGCCAGCAGCCCGGAGGTAGGGGGAGTTGAGAGGGTCGAGCAGTACTTC. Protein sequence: CASSPEVGGVERVEQYF.

The CDR3 loop is CASSLTQTWNYGYTF. In nucleotides, the CDR3 is TGTGCCAGCAGTTTAACCCAGACATGGAACTATGGCTACACCTTC. The chain uses TRBV27 and TRBJ1-2; D ambiguous. V was clipped by 2 bases and J by 2 bases, with 12 bases between them. CDR3 length: 15 amino acids. Per the germline V gene, CDR1 is MNHEY and CDR2 is SMNVEV (reference sequence).

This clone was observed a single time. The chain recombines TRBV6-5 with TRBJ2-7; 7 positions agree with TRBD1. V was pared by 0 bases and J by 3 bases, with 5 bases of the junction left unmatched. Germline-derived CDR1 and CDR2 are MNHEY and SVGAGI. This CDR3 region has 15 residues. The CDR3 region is CASSYSTGINYEQYF. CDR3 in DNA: TGTGCCAGCAGTTACTCGACAGGGATCAACTACGAGCAGTACTTC.

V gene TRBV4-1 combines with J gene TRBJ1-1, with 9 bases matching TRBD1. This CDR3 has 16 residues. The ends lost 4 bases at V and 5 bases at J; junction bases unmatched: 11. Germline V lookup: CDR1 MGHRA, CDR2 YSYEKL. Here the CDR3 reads CASSPVTGGMGTEAFF. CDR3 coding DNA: TGCGCCAGCAGCCCCGTGACAGGGGGGATGGGGACTGAAGCTTTCTTT.

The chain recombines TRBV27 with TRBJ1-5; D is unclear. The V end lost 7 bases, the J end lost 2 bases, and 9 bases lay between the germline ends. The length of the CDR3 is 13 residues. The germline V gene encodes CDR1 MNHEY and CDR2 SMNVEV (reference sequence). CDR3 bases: TGTGCCAGCACCGGGTCAGGCAATCAGCCCCAGCATTTT. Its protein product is CASTGSGNQPQHF.

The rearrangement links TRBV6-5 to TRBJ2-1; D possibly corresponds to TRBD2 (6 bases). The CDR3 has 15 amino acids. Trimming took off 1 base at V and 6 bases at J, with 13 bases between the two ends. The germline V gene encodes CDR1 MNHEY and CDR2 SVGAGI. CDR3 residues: CASSYLSRGINEQFF. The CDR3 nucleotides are TGTGCCAGCAGTTACTTGTCCCGCGGGATCAATGAGCAGTTCTTC.

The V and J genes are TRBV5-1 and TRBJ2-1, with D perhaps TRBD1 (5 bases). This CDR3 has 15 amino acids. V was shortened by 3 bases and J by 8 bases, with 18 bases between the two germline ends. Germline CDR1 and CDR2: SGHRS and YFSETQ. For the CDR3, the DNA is TGCGCCAGCAGCTCTACAGGCCAAACCAGTGATGAGCAGTTCTTC. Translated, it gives CASSSTGQTSDEQFF.